This note documents a single TCR beta chain sequence. The antigen is undetermined. The data belong to a study of shared clonotypes between healthy human individuals. Whole-study findings and limits: Naive CD4 clonotypes overlapped across several donors at about 5%. Generally, naive subsets (rather than memory subsets) showed larger estimated richness.

This CDR3 comprises 13 residues. CDR1 is SQVTM and CDR2 is ANQGSEA in the germline V gene. The ends lost 8 bases at V and 6 bases at J; junction bases unmatched: 7. Assay execution proceeded at the deep level. TCRdb's copy holds only in-frame clones and misses some; the assay was immunoSEQ multiplex PCR. The sample records a few million clones, around 94% being singletons. The V and J genes are TRBV29-1 and TRBJ2-1, with 10 nucleotides matching TRBD2. Sequencing was carried out using naive CD4+ T cells sorted from blood. Noted subset: CD45RA+ positively selected. This TCR came from a man between 18 and 29 years old in good health. In DNA, the CDR3 is TGCAGCCAAACTAGCGGGAAGTCCAATGAGCAGTTCTTC. It yields the protein CSQTSGKSNEQFF.